The T cell receptor beta chain under discussion was sequenced for a study of blood T cell repertoires in COVID-19 (TCRdb year 2020). For the study in its entirety: The collaborator samples originated in the United States, Italy and Spain and spanned the acute and convalescent phases of COVID-19. Where available, HLA class I and class II types were taken from metadata supplied by the sample provider and were not determined by assay-based typing. Deeply sampled blood TCRbeta repertoires from subjects exposed to, actively infected with, or recovered from COVID-19 were included in the dataset. The sample metadata nearly always contained a de-identified subject ID, COVID-19 status, age in years and sex. The samples were drawn from two sources: the first 160 participants of the ongoing ImmuneRACE study, and approximately 1,300 subjects contributed by 6 global collaborators. The material from the prospective study consisted of cDNA or gDNA derived from T cells, B-cell-depleted T cells, or PBMCs. The repertoires were made available in a free public database intended to serve as a resource for research on the immune response to SARS-CoV-2. Overall study results and their limits: How much clinical and demographic metadata was included differed by source and by participant, and the metadata was provided uncurated.

Note on this clone: There is no known antigen for this receptor. No qualities accompany the bases; no much larger clone lies one base away.

TCRbeta CDR3 regions were amplified from genomic DNA by means of the immunoSEQ Assay, a bias-controlled multiplex PCR. In the paper's pipeline: Nucleated cell counts per sample were estimated from amplification of reference gene primers within the assay. To quantify the absolute abundance of each unique TCRbeta CDR3 rearrangement, sequence reads were collapsed and filtered. For each sample, productive Simpson clonality was calculated as the square root of Simpson's diversity index across productive rearrangements. TCRdb limited this immuneACCESS table to in-frame rearrangements with V and J called. A share of clones is missing; checked studies link under half to unresolved V genes, and the rest is unexplained. For V, J and clone size, that table is used; D and trimming come from the DNA. This sample holds around 220,000 clones; more than 75% were observed only once. The top ten clones comprise 7.5% to 9.5% of the sample.

At one collaborating source in Seattle, patients were enrolled during active infection and were followed longitudinally through the course of disease. Whole blood was collected in K2EDTA tubes by collaborating institutions according to the institutions' own protocols. For TCRbeta analysis, collaborators shipped samples as frozen whole blood, isolated PBMCs, or DNA extracted from either of those sample types. V is pruned by 4 bases and J by 5 bases, leaving 15 bases of the junction without a gene match. Per the germline V gene, SGHTA is the CDR1 and FQGNSA is the CDR2. From its cysteine to its phenylalanine, the CDR3 spans 18 amino acids. Only the CDR3 DNA is retained, 54 bases long and in frame from the first base.

The receptor comes from a woman of 80 years or more with COVID-19, enrolled during active disease. Recombination connected TRBV7-2 to TRBJ2-1, with 9 bases in between that match TRBD2. What was sequenced was peripheral blood. The CDR3 loop reads CASSSPQGVAGAHNEQFF. The DNA sequence reads TGTGCCAGCAGCTCGCCCCAGGGGGTAGCGGGAGCCCACAATGAGCAGTTCTTC.